This entry lists 21 T cell receptor beta chains sequenced from one sample in a study of T cell responses to AZD1222 COVID-19 vaccine (dated by TCRdb to the early 2020s). The method behind the library was the immunoSEQ multiplex PCR assay. The source is immuneACCESS, and TCRdb retained only in-frame sequences with V and J called. Part of the clones is not carried over; for the studies checked, unresolved V genes explain less than half of this, and the remainder is unexplained. This sample comprises 99,000 or so clones, roughly 90% of them detected only once. 18% of the sample rests with the top ten. The time point label here, explained by the study, means: baseline before first vaccination. The sample in question was peripheral blood, obtained on day 0 of AZD1222 vaccination. The receptors shown here come from an adult in good health.

The chain carries TRBV5-6 and TRBJ2-3, with D possibly TRBD2 on 7 matching bases. This CDR3 comprises 18 residues. The V end lost 0 bases, the J end lost 1 base, and 18 bases lay between the germline ends. In germline, CDR1 is SGHDT, CDR2 YYEEEE. The CDR3 spells CASSLELVGGRGTDTQYF. CDR3 nucleotide sequence: TGTGCCAGCAGCTTGGAGCTAGTGGGGGGGCGTGGCACAGATACGCAGTATTTT.

The count of this clone is one. This rearrangement joins TRBV19 to TRBJ1-2; 11 bases agree with TRBD1. The J segment lost 8 bases and the V segment lost 3 bases, leaving 2 bases of the junction unmatched. CDR3 size: 13 residues. Germline CDR1 is LNHDA and CDR2 is SQIVND (reference sequence). The CDR3 reads CASSMGTGGGYTF. The CDR3 bases are TGTGCCAGTAGTATGGGGACAGGGGGAGGCTACACCTTC.

The chain links TRBV7-2 to TRBJ1-5; D gene ambiguous. V lost 2 bases and J lost 0, with 8 bases in between. The CDR3 is 15 residues long. CDR1 is SGHTA, CDR2 FQGNSA, per germline. CDR3 protein: CASSLTAYSNQPQHF. CDR3 nucleotide sequence: TGTGCCAGCAGCTTAACAGCTTATAGCAATCAGCCCCAGCATTTT.

V gene TRBV6-4 combines with J gene TRBJ1-5; D is possibly TRBD1 (5 bases). There are 18 residues in the CDR3. Germline V gene lookup returns CDR1 MRHNA and CDR2 SNTAGT. Trimming shortened V by 4 bases and J by 6 bases, and 25 bases separated the two germline ends. The DNA of the CDR3 is TGTGCCAGCAGTGTGCGGGGCCCTGTGCAGTTTTCGGGTCAGCCCCAGCATTTT. Residues: CASSVRGPVQFSGQPQHF.

The rearrangement uses TRBV19 and TRBJ1-5, with D possibly matching TRBD1 (6 bases). V lost 5 bases, J lost 0 bases, and 11 bases lay in between. CDR3 size: 15 residues. Germline V CDR1 and CDR2: LNHDA, SQIVND (reference sequence). The CDR3 nucleotides read TGTGCCAGTAGTGTGGACAGTAATAGCAATCAGCCCCAGCATTTT. This translates into CASSVDSNSNQPQHF.

The chain combines TRBV10-2 with TRBJ2-1; the D is unclear. The CDR3 length is 16 residues. V dropped 6 bases and J dropped 4 bases, with 19 bases sitting between them. CDR1 is WSHSY, CDR2 SAAADI, per germline. The CDR3 loop reads CASSNSGSPPYNEQFF. The CDR3 DNA is TGCGCCAGCAGCAACAGTGGTTCCCCCCCTTACAATGAGCAGTTCTTC.

The sample holds a few counts of this clone. The J gene is TRBJ2-3, the V gene TRBV24-1; D is unresolved. V dropped 3 bases and J dropped 8 bases, with 14 bases sitting between them. The CDR3 runs to 14 residues. The germline gives CDR1 KGHDR, CDR2 SFDVKD. The CDR3 coding sequence is TGTGCCACCAGTGATGGTGCAGGCCGTGGTACGCAGTATTTT. This sequence encodes CATSDGAGRGTQYF.

This clone turned up a few times. The rearrangement links TRBV3-1 (or the pseudogene TRBV3-2) to TRBJ1-4; no firm D call. The CDR3 sequence is 18 residues long. The germline CDR1 and CDR2 sequences are LGHDT and YNNKEL (reference sequence). Trimming took 0 bases from V and 4 from J, leaving 18 bases between them. CDR3 loop: CASSQESSRSQVNEKLFF. CDR3 bases: TGTGCCAGCAGCCAAGAAAGTTCACGCAGTCAGGTTAATGAAAAACTGTTTTTT.

The chain carries TRBV9 and TRBJ1-2; D is ambiguous. The ends were cut back, 0 bases at V and 2 bases at J, with 14 bases in the middle. The CDR3 spans 16 residues. Germline V gene lookup returns CDR1 SGDLS and CDR2 YYNGEE. The CDR3 bases are TGTGCCAGCAGCGTAGAGGACCGAAGTTTGAACTATGGCTACACCTTC. It codes for CASSVEDRSLNYGYTF.

Comment on this clone: The conserved closing phenylalanine or tryptophan is absent in this CDR3, likely reflecting a read error. This chain connects TRBV2 to TRBJ1-6; D is ambiguous. CDR3 length: 14 amino acids. Germline V lookup: CDR1 SNHLY, CDR2 FYNNEI. V was cut by 6 bases and J by 4 bases, with 10 bases left in between. CDR3 in DNA: TGTGCCAGCAGGGCCGGGATGTATAATTCACCCCTCCACCTT. It is translated as CASRAGMYNSPLHL.

The chain is built from TRBV9 and TRBJ1-1, with no clear D. This CDR3 is 13 amino acids long. Germline loops: CDR1 SGDLS, CDR2 YYNGEE. Trimming pared 4 bases from V and 1 base from J, leaving 8 bases between. CDR3 sequence: CASSRDTNTEAFF. DNA of the CDR3: TGTGCCAGCAGCCGAGACACGAACACTGAAGCTTTCTTT.

This chain connects TRBV5-4 to TRBJ2-3, with D perhaps TRBD1 or TRBD2 (6 bases each). CDR3 length equals 16 residues. V lost 0 bases and J lost 4, with 15 bases in between. Germline V lookup: CDR1 SGHNT, CDR2 YYREEE (reference sequence). CDR3 loop: CASSLALGGASDTQYF. The CDR3 DNA follows: TGTGCCAGCAGCTTGGCCTTGGGGGGCGCGTCAGATACGCAGTATTTT.

This sequence joins TRBV24-1 and TRBJ2-2; possibly TRBD2 for D (7 bases). Germline-derived CDR1 and CDR2 are KGHDR and SFDVKD. The CDR3 has 16 amino acids. V shed 3 bases and J shed 4 bases, with 14 bases lying between them. The CDR3 DNA follows: TGTGCCACCAGTGATCCCACGGGGGGCGGCACCGGGGAGCTGTTTTTT. This sequence encodes CATSDPTGGGTGELFF.

The chain links TRBV27 to TRBJ2-3; the match to TRBD2 covers 7 bases. V was clipped by 3 bases and J by 2 bases; unmatched bases: 2. In germline, CDR1 is MNHEY, CDR2 SMNVEV (reference sequence). The CDR3 has 14 amino acids. The CDR3 sequence is CASSFSGPTDTQYF. The CDR3 DNA follows: TGTGCCAGCAGTTTTAGCGGGCCCACAGATACGCAGTATTTT.

The chain couples TRBV6-5 to TRBJ1-1; tentative D call: TRBD1 (6 bases). The V gene's germline CDR1 is MNHEY and CDR2 SVGAGI. V dropped 7 bases and J dropped 3 bases, with 12 bases sitting between them. This CDR3 has 13 amino acids. The CDR3 spells CASKRTADTEAFF. The CDR3 region has the DNA TGTGCCAGCAAACGGACAGCCGACACTGAAGCTTTCTTT.

This clone was observed a single time. This chain uses TRBV4-1 with TRBJ2-6; unclear D gene. Trimming shortened V by 4 bases and J by 0 bases, and 7 bases separated the two germline ends. The CDR3 covers 15 residues. CDR1 is MGHRA and CDR2 is YSYEKL in the germline V gene. The CDR3 spells CASSPYGSGANVLTF. In DNA form, the CDR3 reads TGCGCCAGCAGCCCCTACGGCTCTGGGGCCAACGTCCTGACTTTC.

The chain joins TRBV2 to TRBJ2-7; 11 nucleotides align to TRBD1. With V trimmed by 4 bases and J by 6 bases, 5 bases remained unmatched. Germline lookup yields CDR1 SNHLY and CDR2 FYNNEI. The CDR3 runs to 14 residues. In DNA form, the CDR3 reads TGTGCCAGCAGTGCGGACAGGGGGCTCACCGAGCAGTACTTC. Translating it yields CASSADRGLTEQYF.

On this clone: This is likely a read error, given that the CDR3 carries no conserved phenylalanine or tryptophan at its end. The rearrangement uses TRBV24-1 and TRBJ1-6; D gene uncertain. The germline V gene encodes CDR1 KGHDR and CDR2 SFDVKD. Trimming shortened V by 5 bases and J by 9 bases, and 13 bases separated the two germline ends. The CDR3 length is 14 residues. The CDR3: CATSAIPEVSPLHL. Here the CDR3 DNA reads TGTGCCACCAGTGCCATTCCAGAGGTTTCACCCCTCCACCTT.

This clone was detected only a few times. This chain links TRBV4-2 with TRBJ2-1; TRBD1 agrees at 7 bases. Germline V gene data show CDR1 as LGHNA and CDR2 as YNFKEQ. The CDR3 runs 18 residues. V gave up 1 base and J gave up 1 base; unmatched junction bases: 10. In nucleotides, the CDR3 is TGTGCCAGCAGCCAAGCGACAGGGTTTCTACAATCCTACAATGAGCAGTTCTTC. It yields the protein CASSQATGFLQSYNEQFF.

This chain links TRBV7-9 with TRBJ1-2, with 9 nucleotides matching TRBD1. With V trimmed by 5 bases and J by 3 bases, 4 bases remained unmatched. The CDR3 has 14 amino acids. The germline gives CDR1 SEHNR, CDR2 FQNEAQ (reference sequence). For the CDR3, the DNA is TGTGCCAGCAGCGAGACAGGGGGTTACTATGGCTACACCTTC. The encoded protein is CASSETGGYYGYTF.

V gene TRBV6-5 combines with J gene TRBJ2-7, with 7 bases lining up with TRBD1. The CDR3 runs 14 residues. The V segment lost 5 bases and the J segment 2 bases; nucleotides outside the gene matches: 6. CDR1 and CDR2 from the germline V gene are MNHEY and SVGAGI. The CDR3 sequence is CASSIRQGTYEQYF. In DNA, the CDR3 is TGTGCCAGCAGTATACGACAGGGAACCTACGAGCAGTACTTC.